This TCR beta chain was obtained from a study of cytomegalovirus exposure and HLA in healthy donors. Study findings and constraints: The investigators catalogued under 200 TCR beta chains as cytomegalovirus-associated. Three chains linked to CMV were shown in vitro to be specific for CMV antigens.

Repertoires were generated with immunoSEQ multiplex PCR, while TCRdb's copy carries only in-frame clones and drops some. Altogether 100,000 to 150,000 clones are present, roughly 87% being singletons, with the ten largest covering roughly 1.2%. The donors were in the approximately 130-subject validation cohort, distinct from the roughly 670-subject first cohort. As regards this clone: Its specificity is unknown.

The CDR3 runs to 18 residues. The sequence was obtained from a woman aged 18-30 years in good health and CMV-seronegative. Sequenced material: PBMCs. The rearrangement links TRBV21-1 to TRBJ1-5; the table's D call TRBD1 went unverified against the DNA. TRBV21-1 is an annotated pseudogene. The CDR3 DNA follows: TGTGCCAGCAGACACAGGCCGATCGGTGCGGAAGGCAATCAGCCCCAGCATTTT. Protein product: CASRHRPIGAEGNQPQHF.